The clone carrying this T cell receptor beta chain is a singleton in its sample. Given the absence of the conserved phenylalanine or tryptophan at the CDR3 end, a read error is likely. The CDR3 length is 12 residues. The germline CDR1 and CDR2 sequences are MNHEY and SVGAGI. V lost 6 bases to trimming and J lost 3 bases, with 5 bases between them. This entry comes from a study of CDR3 diversity in severe acne. TCRdb itself ran the PCR reads through MiXCR, one entry per CDR3 protein. The sample includes fewer than 90,000 distinct CDR3 sequences, approximately 49% seen only once; the top ten take around 10%.

The sequenced material came from blood. This receptor was identified in a male donor with severe acne vulgaris. This chain uses TRBV6-5 with TRBJ2-2, with D unresolved. The CDR3 nucleotides read TGTGCCAGCAGACCGGACACCGGGGAGCTGTTTCTT. Translated: CASRPDTGELFL.